The rows below give T cell receptor beta chains drawn from one sample of a study of beta chain features in type 1 diabetes. Assay used: immunoSEQ multiplex PCR; TCRdb lists only in-frame clones, some missing. The data show 600,000 to 750,000 clones, 9.5% to 15% seen once. The sample comprised naive CD4+ T cells from blood. These receptors were obtained from a man under 40 with type 1 diabetes. CDR3s leave out the opening cysteine and the closing phenylalanine or tryptophan.

>TRBV9|TRBJ1-5|11
ASSGDTNQPQH
>TRBV18|TRBJ1-1|11
ATRTGENTEAF
>TRBV5-4|TRBJ1-6|13
ASSFLQGGDSPLH
>TRBV29-1|TRBJ2-2|13
SVELQGANTGELF
>TRBV18|TRBJ1-6|15
ASSPRTTGANNSPLH
>TRBV6-5|TRBJ1-1|14
ASSYQPGQGKPEAF
>TRBV7-2|TRBJ2-5|10
ASSFSPETQY
>TRBV9|TRBJ1-1|11
ASSTPGATEAF
>TRBV7-2|TRBJ2-3|15
ASPPQGTGGAADTQY
>TRBV15|TRBJ2-7|14
ATSRLMGQGAHEQY
>TRBV10-1|TRBJ2-1|12
ASSESMGRNEQF
>TRBV5-1|TRBJ2-7|14
ASSLFSGHRNYEQY
>TRBV4-1|TRBJ1-2|11
ASSPGQNYGYT
>TRBV28|TRBJ1-6|15
ASSSRTRAYRDSPLH
>TRBV30|TRBJ1-2|11
AWSVGREYGYT
>TRBV5-1|TRBJ1-1|13
ASSPPRTDNTEAF
>TRBV7-2|TRBJ1-3|12
ASSLGLSGNTIY
>TRBV7-2|TRBJ2-1|13
ASFPGTGTYNEQF
>TRBV6-6|TRBJ1-4|13
ASSPPLSTNEKLF
>TRBV5-4|TRBJ1-2|9
ASSLGLRYT
>TRBV7-2|TRBJ1-5|13
ASSLEYSGNQPQH
>TRBV9|TRBJ1-5|11
ASSTGGWQPQH
>TRBV7-2|TRBJ2-7|11
ASSRGTGNEQY
>TRBV30|TRBJ1-2|8
ASDRAGYT
>TRBV6-6|TRBJ1-2|11
ASSYRVVYGYT
>TRBV7-2|TRBJ2-6|14
ASSLGQGRGANVLT
>TRBV18|TRBJ2-1|9
AGSGDDEQF
>TRBV5-1|TRBJ1-2|10
ASSSTNYGYT
>TRBV9|TRBJ1-1|11
ASSVVWDTEAF
>TRBV15|TRBJ1-1|12
ATSSPTPNTEAF
>TRBV28|TRBJ1-2|14
ASSPTPTGDSYGYT
>TRBV5-1|TRBJ2-3|15
ASSLASGRTTTDTQY
>TRBV18|TRBJ1-1|12
ASSSGLTPAEAF
>TRBV10-3|TRBJ2-7|13
AITPQVAPAYEQY
>TRBV7-2|TRBJ2-3|12
ASSTTRGTDTQY
>TRBV25-1|TRBJ2-2|10
ASKTYTGELF
>TRBV2|TRBJ2-7|13
ASIFGLAVDYEQY
>TRBV4-3|TRBJ2-2|15
ASSQSGRGVGTGELF
>TRBV30|TRBJ1-2|14
AWSVSGGEQIYGYT
>TRBV2|TRBJ2-1|14
ASSETSGGIYNEQF
>TRBV4-1|TRBJ2-3|15
ASSQDGGGAGTDTQY
>TRBV29-1|TRBJ2-3|16
SVEGQGTSGVSTDTQY
>TRBV10-3|TRBJ2-2|11
AITREGTGELF
>TRBV2|TRBJ1-5|15
ASSEATRGPGTQPQH
>TRBV14|TRBJ2-5|9
ASSLLETQY
>TRBV6-1|TRBJ2-7|13
ASSEWTGASYEQY
>TRBV7-3|TRBJ2-5|11
ASSQTGQETQY
>TRBV6-5|TRBJ2-6|12
ASSPTSGANVLT
>TRBV7-2|TRBJ1-5|13
ASSLSQGLHQPQH
>TRBV6-5|TRBJ2-2|13
ASSPSGVGTGELF
>TRBV29-1|TRBJ2-7|11
SVVRRQGYEQY
>TRBV7-9|TRBJ1-4|17
ASSLVGQTLSVTNEKLF
>TRBV9|TRBJ2-2|12
ASSTQQRAGELF
>TRBV5-6|TRBJ1-2|13
ASSLVGQANYGYT